Detailed here is one TCR beta chain. As it was prepared, the TCRbeta library received unique molecular identifiers. TCRdb passed the PCR reads through MiXCR, listing each CDR3 protein once. The table has nearly 400,000 distinct CDR3 sequences, over 20% seen once. The data derive from a study of T-cell reconstitution after alpha-beta-depleted transplantation in children. The V end was cut by 5 bases, the J end by 8 bases, with 12 bases between. From germline, CDR1 is SQVTM and CDR2 ANQGSEA. The CDR3 runs to 12 residues. The specimen comprised PBMCs from the stem cell graft donor, sampled from the stem cell graft. The TCR originated in a human donor who donated a stem cell graft to a child with acute myeloid leukemia. The chain links TRBV29-1 to TRBJ1-4, with D perhaps matching TRBD1 (5 bases). CDR3 sequence reads: CSVIREGEKLFF. The CDR3 DNA reads as TGCAGCGTTATCAGGGAGGGGGAAAAACTGTTTTTT.